The present T cell receptor (beta chain) was sequenced within a study of blood T cell repertoires in COVID-19. Study-level information: From the United States, Italy and Spain came samples of acute and convalescent COVID-19.

Germline CDR1 is LGHDT and CDR2 is YNNKEL (reference sequence). Trimming removed 0 bases from V and 6 bases from J, with 15 bases in between. The CDR3 is 16 amino acids. Per the original methods: By means of reference gene primer amplification, nucleated cell counts were estimated. Assay: immunoSEQ multiplex PCR; the TCRdb copy retains only in-frame clones and omits some. V and J calls and clone size come straight from that table; D and trimming were deduced from the DNA. The sample consists of approximately 70,000 clones, around 89% of them appearing once. The sequence was obtained from a woman in her fifties or sixties with acute or convalescent COVID-19. The sample comprised peripheral blood. J is TRBJ1-5 and V is TRBV3-1 (or the pseudogene TRBV3-2), with D possibly being TRBD1 (5 bases). The CDR3 here is CASSQEIGGGAQPQHF. DNA of the CDR3: TGTGCCAGCAGCCAAGAGATAGGCGGAGGGGCTCAGCCCCAGCATTTT.